The clone carrying this TCR beta chain was found many times. Its specificity is not known. This sample is drawn from a study of T-cell memory formation after mild COVID-19. Study results and limitations: Proof of SARS-CoV-2 specificity was absent for the second-wave clones that crested on day 37.

Trimming stripped 5 bases from V and 2 bases from J, with 9 bases between. The CDR3 covers 13 residues. From germline, CDR1 is SGHVS and CDR2 FNYEAQ. TCRdb called the 5' RACE reads again in MiXCR, with one record for every CDR3 protein. The sample contains hundreds of thousands of distinct CDR3 sequences, less than 20% of which appear only once. Material for sequencing was PBMCs or a T cell subset sorted from them (not recorded which). The sequence was obtained from a man younger than 35 who had mild COVID-19 (a few samples of this study predate the infection). Cell type and time point are not known. The V and J genes are TRBV7-6 and TRBJ1-2; D gene ambiguous. The CDR3 here is CASSVEQNYGYTF. CDR3 DNA: TGTGCCAGCAGCGTAGAGCAAAACTATGGCTACACCTTC.